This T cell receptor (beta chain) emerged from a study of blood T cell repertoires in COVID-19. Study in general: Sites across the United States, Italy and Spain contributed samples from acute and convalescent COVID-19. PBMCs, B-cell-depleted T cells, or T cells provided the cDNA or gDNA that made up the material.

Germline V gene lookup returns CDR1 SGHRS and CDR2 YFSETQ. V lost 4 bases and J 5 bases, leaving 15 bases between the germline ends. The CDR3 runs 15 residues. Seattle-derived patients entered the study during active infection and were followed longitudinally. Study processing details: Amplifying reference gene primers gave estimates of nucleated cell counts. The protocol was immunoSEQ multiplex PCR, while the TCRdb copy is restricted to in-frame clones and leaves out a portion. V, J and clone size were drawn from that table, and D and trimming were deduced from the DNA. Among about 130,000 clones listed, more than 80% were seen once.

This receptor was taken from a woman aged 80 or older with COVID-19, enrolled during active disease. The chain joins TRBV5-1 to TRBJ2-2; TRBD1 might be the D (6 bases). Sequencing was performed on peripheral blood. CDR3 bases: TGCGCCAGCAGCCCTAAACCTCAGGGGACCGGGGAGCTGTTTTTT. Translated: CASSPKPQGTGELFF.